This T cell receptor beta chain appears in the sequencing data of a study of blood T cell repertoires in COVID-19. Across the whole study: Whether acute or convalescent, the COVID-19 samples came from the United States, Italy and Spain. Sample material is recorded as cDNA or gDNA derived from T cells, B-cell-depleted T cells, or PBMCs.

This CDR3 is built from 14 residues. With V trimmed by 3 bases and J by 5 bases, 1 base remained unmatched. Germline V CDR1 and CDR2: SGHRS, YFSETQ. Original handling: Nucleated cell counts were estimated from reference gene primer amplification. The protocol was immunoSEQ multiplex PCR, while the TCRdb copy is restricted to in-frame clones and leaves out a portion. V and J calls and clone size follow that table, whereas D and trimming were derived from the DNA. The sample yields fewer than 250,000 clones, under 90% seen once. The sample comprised peripheral blood. The receptor was derived from a man in his 60s who had recovered from COVID-19. V gene TRBV5-1 combines with J gene TRBJ2-2; TRBD1 agrees at 10 bases. DNA of the CDR3: TGCGCCAGCAGCTGGGGACAGGGGACCGGGGAGCTGTTTTTT. Its translation is CASSWGQGTGELFF. The variable domain in full, with the rest retrieved from reference TRBV5-1 and TRBJ2-2, is KAGVTQTPRYLIKTRGQQVTLSCSPISGHRSVSWYQQTPGQGLQFLFEYFSETQRNKGNFPGRFSGRQFSNSRSEMNVSTLELGDSALYLCASSWGQGTGELFFGEGSRLTVL.